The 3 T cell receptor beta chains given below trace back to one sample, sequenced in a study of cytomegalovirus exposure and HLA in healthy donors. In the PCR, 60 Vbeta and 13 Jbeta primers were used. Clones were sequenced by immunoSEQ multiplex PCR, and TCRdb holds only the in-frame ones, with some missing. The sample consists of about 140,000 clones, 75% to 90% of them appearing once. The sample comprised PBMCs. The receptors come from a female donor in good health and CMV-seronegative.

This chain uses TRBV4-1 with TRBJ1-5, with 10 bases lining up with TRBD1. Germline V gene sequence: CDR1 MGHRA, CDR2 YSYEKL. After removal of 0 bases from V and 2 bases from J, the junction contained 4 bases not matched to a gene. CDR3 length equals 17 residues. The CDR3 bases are TGCGCCAGCAGCCAAGATTGGGGGACAGGGGGCAATCAGCCCCAGCATTTT. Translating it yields CASSQDWGTGGNQPQHF.

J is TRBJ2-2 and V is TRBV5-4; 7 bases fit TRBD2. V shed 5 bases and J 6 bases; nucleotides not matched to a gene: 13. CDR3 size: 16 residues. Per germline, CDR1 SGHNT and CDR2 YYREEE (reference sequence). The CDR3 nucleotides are TGTGCCAGCAGTTTTCTAACTAGCGACCATCCCGGGGAGCTGTTTTTT. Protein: CASSFLTSDHPGELFF.

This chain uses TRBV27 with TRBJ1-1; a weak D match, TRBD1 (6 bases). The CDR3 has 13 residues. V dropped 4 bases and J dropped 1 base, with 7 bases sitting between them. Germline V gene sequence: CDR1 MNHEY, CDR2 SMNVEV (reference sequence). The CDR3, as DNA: TGTGCCAGCAGTTACAGGGCGAACACTGAAGCTTTCTTT. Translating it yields CASSYRANTEAFF.